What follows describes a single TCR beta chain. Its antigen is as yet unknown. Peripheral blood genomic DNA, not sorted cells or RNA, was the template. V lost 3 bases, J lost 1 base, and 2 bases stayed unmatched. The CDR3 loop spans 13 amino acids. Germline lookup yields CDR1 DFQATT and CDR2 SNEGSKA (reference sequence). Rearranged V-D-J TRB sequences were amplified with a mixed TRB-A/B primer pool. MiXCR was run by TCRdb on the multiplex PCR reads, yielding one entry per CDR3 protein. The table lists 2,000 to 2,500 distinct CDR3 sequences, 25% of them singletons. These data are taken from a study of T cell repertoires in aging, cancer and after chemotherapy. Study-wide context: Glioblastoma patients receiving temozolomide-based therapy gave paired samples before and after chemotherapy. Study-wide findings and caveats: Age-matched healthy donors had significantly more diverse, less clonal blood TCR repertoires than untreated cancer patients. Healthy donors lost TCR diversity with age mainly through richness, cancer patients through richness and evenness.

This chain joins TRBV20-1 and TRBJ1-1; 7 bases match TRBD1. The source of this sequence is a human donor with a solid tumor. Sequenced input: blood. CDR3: CSASRQGNTEAFF. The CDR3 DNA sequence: TGCAGTGCTAGTAGACAGGGGAACACTGAAGCTTTCTTT.